Below, 9 T cell receptor beta chains from the same sample are listed, as sequenced in a study of T cells expressing NK-cell markers. TCRdb re-called the 5' RACE reads and gives one entry per CDR3 protein, without DNA. The table for this sample gives 400,000 to 500,000 distinct CDR3 sequences. The sequenced sample was blood T cells: a sorted CD56 or NKG2C T cell subset, CD4+ or CD8+ T cells, or bulk PBMC T cells (not recorded which). The receptor source for this set is a woman between 18 and 69 years old in good health.

The rearrangement links TRBV7-3 to TRBJ2-5; TCRdb returns TRBD2, unconfirmable since there is no DNA. Germline V lookup: CDR1 SGHTA, CDR2 FQGTGA. The CDR3 length is 15 residues. This CDR3 is CASSSTGGAGETQYF.

V gene TRBV6-4 combines with J gene TRBJ2-1. Germline CDR1 MRHNA, CDR2 SNTAGT. This CDR3 contains 12 residues. CDR3 amino acids: CASSGLSNEQFF.

The genes are TRBV6-2 or TRBV6-3 and TRBJ2-1. Germline CDR1 is MNHEY and CDR2 is SVGEGT. The CDR3 is 11 residues long. CDR3: CASTYHNEQFF.

The rearrangement uses TRBV10-3 and TRBJ2-5. Germline V gives CDR1 ENHRY, CDR2 SYGVKD. This CDR3 spans 13 amino acids. CDR3 protein: CAIRDSNQETQYF.

This chain links TRBV29-1 with TRBJ1-4. Germline CDR1 reads SQVTM; CDR2 reads ANQGSEA. This CDR3 has 12 amino acids. CDR3: CSVAATNEKLFF.

J is TRBJ2-3 and V is TRBV4-3; TCRdb designates TRBD2, a call that cannot be tested without DNA. The CDR3 consists of 18 residues. Germline V CDR1 and CDR2: LGHNA, YSLEER. This chain's CDR3 is CASSQDYRGTSGTDTQYF.

This rearrangement joins TRBV5-1 to TRBJ2-7; the D call from TCRdb, TRBD1, cannot be confirmed without DNA. This CDR3 has 14 amino acids. Germline CDR1 reads SGHRS; CDR2 reads YFSETQ. The CDR3 here is CASSPGTTSYEQYF.

This chain connects TRBV9 to TRBJ2-1; absent DNA, TCRdb's TRBD2 call cannot be checked. Looked up from germline, CDR1 is SGDLS and CDR2 is YYNGEE. The CDR3 sequence is 17 residues long. CDR3 amino acids: CASSVGLRGIAGNEQFF.

The V gene is TRBV9, the J gene TRBJ2-1; TCRdb names TRBD1, which stays unverified in the absence of DNA. The CDR3 has 12 amino acids. Germline-derived CDR1 and CDR2 are SGDLS and YYNGEE. The CDR3 sequence is CASSPPSNEQFF.